This T cell receptor beta chain originates from a study of beta chain features in type 1 diabetes. Study as a whole: Taken together, all samples contributed 107,917,701 examined sorted cells.

Every bit of the isolated RNA underwent reverse transcription, so sequencing read expressed TCRB transcripts. The table came from immunoSEQ multiplex PCR; TCRdb's copy has only in-frame clones and leaves some out. Of about 44,000 clones listed, 51% are singletons. The germline CDR1 and CDR2 sequences are MNHNY and SVGAGI (reference sequence). V gave up 8 bases and J gave up 1 base, with 15 bases separating them. The CDR3 length is 15 residues. This clone was seen more than once but under ten times. The antigen remains undetermined. Findings of the study overall: Fewer insertions but more deletions were seen at VDJ junctions in type 1 diabetes patients. Among all four CD4+ subsets, Type 1 diabetes patients had TCRB CDR3s that were moderately but significantly shorter.

This sequence joins TRBV6-6 and TRBJ2-4; weak D call: TRBD1 (5 bases). The receptor was isolated from a young woman in good health. The sequenced material came from Tregs from blood. The CDR3 loop is CASQQVGQAKNIQYF. CDR3 sequence (DNA): TGTGCCAGCCAGCAAGTGGGGCAGGCCAAAAACATTCAGTACTTC.